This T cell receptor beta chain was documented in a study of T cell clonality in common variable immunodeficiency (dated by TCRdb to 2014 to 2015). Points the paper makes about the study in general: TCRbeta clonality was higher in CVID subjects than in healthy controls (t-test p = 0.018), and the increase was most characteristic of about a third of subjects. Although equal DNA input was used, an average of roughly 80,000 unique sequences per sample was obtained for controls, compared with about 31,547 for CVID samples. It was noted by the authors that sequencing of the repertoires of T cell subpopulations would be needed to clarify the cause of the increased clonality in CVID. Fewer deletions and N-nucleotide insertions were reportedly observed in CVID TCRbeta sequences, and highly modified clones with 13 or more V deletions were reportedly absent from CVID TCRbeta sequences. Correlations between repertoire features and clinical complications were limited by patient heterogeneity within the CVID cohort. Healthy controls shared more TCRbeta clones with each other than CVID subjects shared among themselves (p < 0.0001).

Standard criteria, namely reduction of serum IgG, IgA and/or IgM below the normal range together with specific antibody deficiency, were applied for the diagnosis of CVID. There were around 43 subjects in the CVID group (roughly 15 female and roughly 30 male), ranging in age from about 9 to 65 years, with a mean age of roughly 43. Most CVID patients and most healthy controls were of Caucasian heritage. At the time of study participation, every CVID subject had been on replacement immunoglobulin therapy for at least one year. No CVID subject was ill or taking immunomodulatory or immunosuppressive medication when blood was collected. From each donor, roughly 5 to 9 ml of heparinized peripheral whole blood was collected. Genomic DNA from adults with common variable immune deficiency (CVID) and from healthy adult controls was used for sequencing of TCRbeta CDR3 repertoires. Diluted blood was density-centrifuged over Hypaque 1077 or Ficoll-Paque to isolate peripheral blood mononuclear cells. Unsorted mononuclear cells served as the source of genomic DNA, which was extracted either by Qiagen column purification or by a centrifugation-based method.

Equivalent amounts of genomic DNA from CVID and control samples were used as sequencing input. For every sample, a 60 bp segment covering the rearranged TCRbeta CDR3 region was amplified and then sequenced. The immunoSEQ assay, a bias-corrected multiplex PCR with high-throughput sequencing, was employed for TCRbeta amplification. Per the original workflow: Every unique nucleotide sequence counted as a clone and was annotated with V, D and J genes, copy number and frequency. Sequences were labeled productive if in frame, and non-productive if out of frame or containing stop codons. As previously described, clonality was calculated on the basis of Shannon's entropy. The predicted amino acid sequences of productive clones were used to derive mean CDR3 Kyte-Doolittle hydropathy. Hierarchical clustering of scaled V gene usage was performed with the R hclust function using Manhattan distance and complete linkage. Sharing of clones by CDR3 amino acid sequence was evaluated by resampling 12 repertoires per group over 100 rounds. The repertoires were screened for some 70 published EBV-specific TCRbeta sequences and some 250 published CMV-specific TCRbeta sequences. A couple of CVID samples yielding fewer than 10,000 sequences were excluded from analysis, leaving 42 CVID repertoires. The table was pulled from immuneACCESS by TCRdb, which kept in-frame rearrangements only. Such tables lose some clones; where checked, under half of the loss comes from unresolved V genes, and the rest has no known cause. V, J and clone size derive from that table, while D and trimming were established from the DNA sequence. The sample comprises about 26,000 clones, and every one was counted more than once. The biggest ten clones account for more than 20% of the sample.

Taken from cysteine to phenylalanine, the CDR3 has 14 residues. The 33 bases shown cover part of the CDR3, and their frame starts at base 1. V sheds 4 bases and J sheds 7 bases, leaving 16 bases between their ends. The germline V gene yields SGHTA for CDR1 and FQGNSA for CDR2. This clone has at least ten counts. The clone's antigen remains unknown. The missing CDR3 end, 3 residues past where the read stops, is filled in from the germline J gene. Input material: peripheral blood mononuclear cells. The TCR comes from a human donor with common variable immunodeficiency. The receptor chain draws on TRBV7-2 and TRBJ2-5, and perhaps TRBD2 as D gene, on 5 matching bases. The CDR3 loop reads CASSSPLHRGTQYF. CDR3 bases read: TGTGCCAGCAGCTCTCCCTTACACCGGGGGACC.